Reported below is one T cell receptor beta chain. The target of this receptor is not known. Per-nucleotide qualities are absent, and no much larger clonotype sits a single base away. Deletion took 5 bases off V and 5 bases off J, with a span of 20 bases between the germline ends. From a lookup of the germline V gene (reference sequence), CDR1 and CDR2 are DFQATT and SNEGSKA. The cysteine opens and the phenylalanine closes a CDR3 of 15 amino acids. Only the CDR3 DNA stays, 45 bases, in frame from base 1. The sample is drawn from a study of HIV-infected patients and healthy controls (dated by TCRdb to the mid-2010s). Receptors were amplified or captured by 5' RACE. Instrument on record: Illumina MiSeq. TCRdb ran its own pipeline on the public reads, namely fastp trimming at Q25 and MiXCR clone calling, and kept in-frame beta chains. Each entry merges the rows of one CDR3 protein and shows their most common DNA and genes. Here the sample has about 67,000 distinct CDR3 sequences; about 16% occur a single time. Of the sample, around 6% falls within the top ten clones.

The chain couples TRBV20-1 to TRBJ2-3, with the D gene not clear enough to name. The sequence was obtained from a human donor in good health. Sequenced material: CD4+ T cells from blood. The CDR3: CSARAAVGVRDTQYF. Read as DNA, the sequence is TGCAGTGCTCGCGCCGCGGTTGGGGTTAGAGATACGCAGTATTTT.